The 21 T cell receptor beta chains presented below share a single source sample, sequenced in a study of blood T cell repertoires in COVID-19 (dated by TCRdb to 2019 to 2021). The library was generated by the immunoSEQ multiplex PCR assay. In TCRdb, the immuneACCESS table is reduced to in-frame sequences with V and J assigned. These tables do not hold every clone; where another copy was compared, an unresolved V gene accounts for under half, and the others remain unexplained. The sample includes approximately 280,000 clones, with around nine tenths observed a single time. The top ten clonotypes cover around 5.8% of the sample. The sequenced sample was PBMCs or T cells enriched from blood (not recorded which). Receptors originate from a woman aged 40 to 55 who had recovered from COVID-19.

This clone was seen once. The chain carries TRBV4-1 and TRBJ2-1; 12 positions agree with TRBD2. V lost 0 bases, J lost 2 bases, and 8 bases stayed unmatched. The CDR3 covers 19 residues. The germline gives CDR1 MGHRA, CDR2 YSYEKL. CDR3 DNA: TGCGCCAGCAGCCAAGATTTACGTCTAGCGGGAGGGCCCTACAATGAGCAGTTCTTC. Translating gives CASSQDLRLAGGPYNEQFF.

The CDR3 loop reads CASSILVGPTDTQYF. As DNA, the CDR3 is TGTGCCAGCAGCATACTAGTTGGCCCCACAGATACGCAGTATTTT. The chain links TRBV7-2 to TRBJ2-3; weak D call: TRBD2 (5 bases). Trimming took 5 bases from V and 2 from J, leaving 14 bases between them. This CDR3 has 15 amino acids. Germline V CDR1 and CDR2: SGHTA, FQGNSA. Using reference TRBV7-2 and TRBJ2-3 for the parts outside the CDR3, the full variable domain is GAGVSQSPSNKVTEKGKDVELRCDPISGHTALYWYRQSLGQGLEFLIYFQGNSAPDKSGLPSDRFSAERTGGSVSTLTIQRTQQEDSAVYLCASSILVGPTDTQYFGPGTRLTVL.

The chain couples TRBV2 to TRBJ1-1, with a weak D call TRBD1 (5 bases). V lost 2 bases and J lost 9, with 10 bases in between. The CDR3 covers 12 residues. From germline, CDR1 is SNHLY and CDR2 FYNNEI. CDR3 DNA: TGTGCCAGCAGTGAACTCCAGGGAAAAGCTTTCTTT. Translation gives CASSELQGKAFF.

The rearrangement joins TRBV18 to TRBJ2-1; 9 nucleotides align to TRBD2. J lost 4 bases, V lost 3 bases, and 10 bases had no gene match. The CDR3 runs to 17 residues. Germline V gene data show CDR1 as KGHSH and CDR2 as LQKENI. CDR3: CASSPTGLAGKYNEQFF. The CDR3, as DNA: TGTGCCAGCTCACCCACGGGGCTAGCGGGGAAGTACAATGAGCAGTTCTTC.

The rearrangement uses TRBV2 and TRBJ1-2; possibly TRBD1 for D (6 bases). The CDR3 length is 14 residues. Trimming pared 4 bases from V and 6 bases from J, leaving 15 bases between. Per the germline V gene, CDR1 is SNHLY and CDR2 is FYNNEI. DNA for the CDR3: TGTGCCAGCAGTGCGAACAGGGAGAATCATGGCTACACCTTC. It yields the protein CASSANRENHGYTF.

The chain is built from TRBV7-3 and TRBJ1-1, with TRBD1 as a possible D gene (5 bases). V was trimmed by 0 bases and J by 4 bases, leaving 12 bases between them. The CDR3 runs 15 residues. CDR1 is SGHTA and CDR2 is FQGTGA in the germline V gene. CDR3 sequence reads: CASSLTFAGVTEAFF. The DNA of the CDR3 is TGTGCCAGCAGCTTAACGTTCGCGGGGGTCACTGAAGCTTTCTTT.

V and J are TRBV10-3 and TRBJ2-7, with 7 positions matching TRBD1. The germline V gene has CDR1 ENHRY and CDR2 SYGVKD. V lost 0 bases, J lost 2 bases, and 4 bases stayed unmatched. The CDR3 sequence is 15 residues long. The CDR3 region is CAISESRDSAYEQYF. The DNA of the CDR3 is TGTGCCATCAGTGAGTCGAGGGACAGCGCCTACGAGCAGTACTTC.

The chain recombines TRBV2 with TRBJ2-1; 7 bases align to TRBD2. J gave up 8 bases and V 7 bases, and 8 bases lay outside the gene matches. Per the germline V gene, CDR1 is SNHLY and CDR2 is FYNNEI. The CDR3 is made up of 13 amino acids. The CDR3 bases are TGTGCCAGCATTGTGGGAGGGTCCCATGAGCAGTTCTTC. Amino acid sequence: CASIVGGSHEQFF.

On this clone itself: Given a much more abundant clone one base away, this may be a read error. V and J are TRBV4-3 and TRBJ2-3; D is undetermined. There are 14 residues in the CDR3. CDR1 and CDR2 from the germline V gene are LGHNA and YSLEER. The V and J ends lost 0 bases and 2 bases respectively, with 6 bases between them. Here the CDR3 DNA reads TGCGCCAGCAGCCAAGACAGGAACACAGATACGCAGTATTTT. Translation gives CASSQDRNTDTQYF.

The chain joins TRBV28 to TRBJ2-7, with D tentatively TRBD2 (6 bases). Germline-derived CDR1 and CDR2 are MDHEN and SYDVKM. Trimming stripped 3 bases from V and 2 bases from J, with 11 bases between. There are 14 residues in the CDR3. The CDR3 spells CASSLGGPPYEQYF. Written as DNA, the CDR3 is TGTGCCAGCAGTTTGGGAGGACCCCCCTACGAGCAGTACTTC.

The rearrangement joins TRBV19 to TRBJ2-4; 8 nucleotides match TRBD1. There are 17 residues in the CDR3. V was pared by 5 bases and J by 8 bases, with 17 bases of the junction left unmatched. Per the germline V gene, CDR1 is LNHDA and CDR2 is SQIVND (reference sequence). CDR3 sequence: CASSASRTDRVSDIQYF. In nucleotides, the CDR3 is TGTGCCAGTAGTGCATCCCGTACGGACAGGGTATCGGACATTCAGTACTTC.

This chain joins TRBV7-3 and TRBJ2-3, with D tentatively TRBD2 (6 bases). V lost 5 bases and J lost 4, with 16 bases in between. Germline assignment: CDR1 SGHTA and CDR2 FQGTGA. CDR3 length: 15 amino acids. CDR3 residues: CASSPLEGGADTQYF. CDR3 bases: TGTGCCAGCAGCCCCTTGGAGGGAGGAGCAGATACGCAGTATTTT.

The sample holds a few counts of this clone. V gene TRBV9 combines with J gene TRBJ1-2, with D possibly being TRBD1 (6 bases). V lost 5 bases and J lost 8, with 19 bases in between. Per the germline V gene, CDR1 is SGDLS and CDR2 is YYNGEE. This CDR3 is built from 14 residues. CDR3 sequence (DNA): TGTGCCAGCAGACTACCAGGGGAAGGGGAGGGCTACACCTTC. This codes for CASRLPGEGEGYTF.

The V gene is TRBV10-1, the J gene TRBJ2-3; no clear D gene. CDR3 size: 13 residues. The germline CDR1 and CDR2 sequences are WNHNN and SYGVQD (reference sequence). Trimming removed 6 bases from V and 0 bases from J, with 7 bases in between. CDR3 sequence reads: CASSLTSTDTQYF. In DNA form, the CDR3 reads TGCGCCAGCAGCCTGACTAGCACAGATACGCAGTATTTT.

J is TRBJ2-1 and V is TRBV28; perhaps TRBD2 as D (6 bases). CDR3 length: 15 amino acids. V lost 4 bases and J lost 6, with 16 bases in between. Per the germline V gene, CDR1 is MDHEN and CDR2 is SYDVKM. In DNA, the CDR3 is TGTGCCAGCAGTTCCCCGGGTTTTAGCGGCAATGAGCAGTTCTTC. Amino acid sequence: CASSSPGFSGNEQFF.

This chain links TRBV28 with TRBJ2-1; possibly TRBD2 for D (5 bases). V lost 7 bases, J lost 7 bases, and 20 bases lay in between. Per the germline V gene, CDR1 is MDHEN and CDR2 is SYDVKM. CDR3 length: 15 amino acids. In DNA form, the CDR3 reads TGTGCCAGCACGAGGGAACCGGTTAGTAGTAATGAGCAGTTCTTC. It encodes CASTREPVSSNEQFF. Together with reference TRBV28 and TRBJ2-1, the CDR3 gives the full variable domain: DVKVTQSSRYLVKRTGEKVFLECVQDMDHENMFWYRQDPGLGLRLIYFSYDVKMKEKGDIPEGYSVSREKKERFSLILESASTNQTSMYLCASTREPVSSNEQFFGPGTRLTVL.

The V gene is TRBV25-1, the J gene TRBJ1-4, with 9 positions matching TRBD1. This CDR3 contains 13 residues. Germline-derived CDR1 and CDR2 are MGHDK and SYGVNS. V trimming: 7 bases; J trimming: 5 bases; junction bases outside the gene matches: 2. The CDR3 DNA reads as TGTGCCAGCACGGGGACAGGGAATGAAAAACTGTTTTTT. Translated, it gives CASTGTGNEKLFF.

The chain links TRBV24-1 to TRBJ1-5; 9 positions match TRBD1. V lost 9 bases and J lost 6; bases outside the gene matches: 5. CDR1 KGHDR and CDR2 SFDVKD come from the germline V gene. The length of the CDR3 is 13 residues. In DNA form, the CDR3 reads TGTGCCACCCGGGACAGGGATTCTCAGCCCCAGCATTTT. As protein: CATRDRDSQPQHF.

The V gene is TRBV7-2, the J gene TRBJ1-3; D ambiguous. Trimming pared 1 base from V and 0 bases from J, leaving 4 bases between. The CDR3 has 14 residues. CDR1 and CDR2 from the germline V gene are SGHTA and FQGNSA. In DNA form, the CDR3 reads TGTGCCAGCAGCTTAGATTACTCTGGAAACACCATATATTTT. This gives the protein CASSLDYSGNTIYF.

This chain links TRBV5-1 with TRBJ2-5, with unresolved D. Germline V gene lookup returns CDR1 SGHRS and CDR2 YFSETQ. Trimming took off 1 base at V and 5 bases at J, with 6 bases between the two ends. The CDR3 consists of 12 residues. CDR3 nucleotide sequence: TGCGCCAGCAGCTTGACATTGGAGACCCAGTACTTC. Translating gives CASSLTLETQYF.

As concerns this clone: At one end, the junction sequence differs from germline, possibly due to a read error. The chain employs TRBV19 and TRBJ2-3, with unresolved D. This CDR3 region has 8 residues. Per the germline V gene, CDR1 is LNHDA and CDR2 is SQIVND (reference sequence). The CDR3 nucleotides are TGTGCCACCATTGACTCCGGTTTT. Its protein is CATIDSGF.